The sample holds a few counts of the clone carrying this T cell receptor (beta chain). The library targeted TCRbeta and was prepared with unique molecular identifiers. TCRdb passed the PCR reads through MiXCR, listing each CDR3 protein once. Of a few hundred thousand distinct CDR3 sequences listed, around 17% were seen once; the top ten hold over 3%. This sample stems from a study of T-cell reconstitution after alpha-beta-depleted transplantation in children. The CDR3 has 13 amino acids. J gave up 5 bases and V 10 bases, and 8 bases lay outside the gene matches. Germline assignment: CDR1 SEHNR and CDR2 FQNEAQ (reference sequence).

The sample consisted of PBMCs from the stem cell graft donor, taken from the stem cell graft. This receptor was taken from a human donor who donated a stem cell graft to a child with acute lymphoblastic leukemia. This sequence joins TRBV7-9 and TRBJ2-1; 7 bases fit TRBD1. The chain's CDR3 is CATDRAEHNEQFF. The CDR3, as DNA: TGTGCCACAGACAGGGCAGAACACAATGAGCAGTTCTTC.